The entry that follows covers one T cell receptor beta chain sequence. Its cognate antigen is unknown. Germline V gene sequence: CDR1 MNHNS, CDR2 SASEGT. Between the trimmed V and J ends, which lost 4 bases and 9 bases, there was a span of 28 bases. The CDR3 is 18 amino acids. When the RNA was reverse transcribed, random hexamers were used with an input of about 0.45 to 1 ug. The authors amplified TCR beta CDR3 across 54 Vbeta and 13 Jbeta using immunoSEQ multiplex PCR. TCRdb re-called the immunoSEQ multiplex PCR reads through MiXCR, storing one row per CDR3 protein. The sample records approximately 190,000 distinct CDR3 sequences, about 94% being singletons. The data are from a study of CD8 T cells in Susac syndrome. Study-wide results and limits: As the study acknowledged, the number of individuals who were part of its TCR sequencing and HLA analysis was relatively small.

Healthy donors served as age- and sex-matched controls. The rearrangement joins TRBV6-1 to TRBJ2-1, with D possibly matching TRBD2 (5 bases). This receptor was obtained from a human donor in good health. Sample: CD4+ T cells from PBMCs. As DNA, the CDR3 is TGTGCCAGCAGTGCTCAGCTGGCAGCGGCTATTTCGTTAGGTGAGCAGTTCTTC. Translation: CASSAQLAAAISLGEQFF.